Given below is one TCR beta chain in context. This clone has a handful of counts. The antigen this receptor binds is unknown. Base qualities are not recorded, but no much larger clone differs from it by a single base. A single peripheral blood draw of approximately 100 mL on average was collected from each donor into heparinised tubes. Using a panel that included CD45RO, CCR7, CD25, CD127, CD95 and CD27, naive, central memory, regulatory and stem cell-like memory CD4+ T cells were sorted on a BD FACSAria II. Purity was above 95% for every sorted population. PBMCs were isolated immediately by Lymphoprep density gradient centrifugation and stained directly without culture. So that batch effects would be minimized, each experiment stained and sorted samples in pairs, pairing one healthy donor with one patient. CDR1 SNHLY and CDR2 FYNNEI were looked up in the germline V gene. Relative to germline, V is 4 bases shorter and J is 4 bases shorter, with 14 bases between their ends. The CDR3, cysteine through phenylalanine, is 15 amino acids long. Of the read, only the CDR3 DNA is kept; its 45 bases are in frame from base 1.

The entire isolated RNA was reverse transcribed using the High Capacity cDNA Reverse Transcription Kit, and thus expressed TCRB transcripts were sequenced. Naive, central memory and regulatory T cell samples underwent deep immunoSEQ sequencing, averaging approximately 3.3 million total reads per sample. Sorted cells were lysed in RLT buffer, and RNA was extracted using DNase-treated RNeasy Micro or Mini kits according to cell number. To prevent cross-contamination, every cell subset was processed on its own, while patient and healthy donor samples were processed together. The immunoSEQ multiplex PCR was used to amplify TCRB sequences from cDNA, yielding 87-bp fragments that span the CDR3 region. Sequencing of the amplicons was performed on the Illumina HiSeq platform. The paper's data handling went like this. Synthetic template baselines were used to correct PCR bias computationally, reads within Hamming distance 2 were collapsed, and singletons that could not be merged were discarded. Reads were aligned against IMGT to assign V, D and J genes, CDR3 length and insertions or deletions at six rearrangement sites. Within each subset, clonotype counts were normalized to sorted cell number, after which true diversity and Gini coefficients were computed with the tcR R package. Repertoire sharing was quantified using the overlap coefficient calculated on TCRB nucleotide sequences. Out-of-frame TCRB sequences from naive cells were analyzed as a proxy for the pre-selection repertoire. Sourced from immuneACCESS, this table was stored by TCRdb with only in-frame sequences that have V and J called. A share of the clones is absent; for the studies checked, an unresolved V gene accounts for under half, and the remainder has no known explanation. The V and J calls and clone size were taken over from that table, and D and trimming were inferred from the DNA. The sample table shows 310,000 or so clones, and roughly 9.6% are seen once. The ten largest clones take up about 0.015% of the sample.

This entry is derived from a study of beta chain features in type 1 diabetes listed by TCRdb under 2018. With respect to the entire study: Mean age, gender distribution, total cell number and subset yield did not differ between patients and healthy donors. The study compared TCRB repertoires of sorted circulating CD4+ T cell subsets between recently diagnosed type 1 diabetes patients and matched healthy donors. A total of about 100,000,000 sorted cells were examined across all samples, and RNA yield correlated strongly with the number of cells per subset. Whereas all 28 donors provided naive and central memory subsets, regulatory and stem cell-like memory subsets were isolated from just 8 patients and roughly 8 healthy donors. Results and caveats for the whole study, not just this receptor: In all four CD4+ subsets, TCRB CDR3 length was moderately but significantly shorter in type 1 diabetes patients. Because small numbers of individuals were included in the HLA sub-analyses, any influence of HLA type on TCRB rearrangement was left unresolved. Because cDNA was sequenced instead of genomic DNA, activated cells with high expression could be over-represented, although the groups did not differ in activation or CD3 levels. Shorter templates might have been favored by PCR, but patient and control samples were amplified and corrected together, so both groups would have been affected equally by any skew. At VDJ recombination sites, patients with type 1 diabetes made fewer insertions and deleted more nucleotides, a pattern implying thymic rearrangement abnormalities. Naive, central memory and regulatory TCRB repertoires appeared more similar among patients than among healthy donors.

The sequenced sample was naive CD4+ T cells from blood. The sample's cell subset or site, from its label and the paper: true naive CD4+ T cells. The chain joins TRBV2 to TRBJ2-1; matching of 6 bases hints at TRBD1 as the D gene. The sequence was obtained from a woman under 40 in good health. The sequenced DNA is TGTGCCAGCAGTGCCGTGCAGGGGATGTACAATGAGCAGTTCTTC. Translated, this is CASSAVQGMYNEQFF.